The clone carrying this T cell receptor beta chain turned up a few times. As yet, its antigen is unknown. The record originates from a study of T cell responses to AZD1222 COVID-19 vaccine. Whole-study findings and limits: Close to half of spike-specific TCRs reportedly recognize unmutated variant regions. Spike was spanned by vaccine-associated CD4 TCRs, with dominance at 160-218 and 743-854. Donor demographics were predominantly white British with a female majority; clonal diversity may be underestimated. Following two doses of AZD1222, Spike-specific TCR breadth and depth rose.

The assay was immunoSEQ multiplex PCR, and TCRdb's table has in-frame clones only and misses some. Of about 90,000 clones listed, 88% are singletons. The germline CDR1 and CDR2 sequences are MDHEN and SYDVKM. The CDR3 totals 15 residues. Trimming pared 6 bases from V and 3 bases from J, leaving 15 bases between. This receptor was identified in an adult in good health. V and J are TRBV28 and TRBJ1-3; a possible D gene is TRBD1 (5 bases). The material sequenced was peripheral blood, taken on day 0 of AZD1222 vaccination. The DNA of the CDR3 is TGTGCCAGCAGCCGAAGGGGAAGCGGTGGAAACACCATATATTTT. Its protein is CASSRRGSGGNTIYF.